Following are 24 T cell receptor beta chains from one sample sequenced in a study of human T cells and chemical hapten exposure. Documented time point: patch test 2, 6 weeks after DPC sensitization. As to treatment: therapeutic diphenylcyclopropenone sensitization with weekly scalp DPC. TCRdb re-called the RACE reads through MiXCR, storing one row per CDR3 protein. The sample includes around 82,000 distinct CDR3 sequences, more than 6.5% seen only once; the top ten take 1% to 1.5%. Sequenced here: whole blood, sampled in connection with sensitization to the hapten diphenylcyclopropenone (DPC). The receptors were sampled from a woman aged 25 to 39 with alopecia areata. Some clones in this sample may be carry-over from other donors' samples.

As for this clonotype: This sequence may be a read error, since a much larger clone differs from it by one base. The rearrangement links TRBV12-3 or TRBV12-4 to TRBJ2-3; 12 bases line up with TRBD2. The CDR3 has 18 amino acids. Trimming took 6 bases from V and 5 from J; bases not matched to a gene: 15. The CDR3 bases are TGTGCCAGCAGCGACCCTTCGGTACTAGCGGGAGGCATAGATACGCAGTATTTT. It specifies CASSDPSVLAGGIDTQYF.

This clonotype was counted many times. The CDR3 DNA reads as TGTGCCAGCAGCGGGAGCGGGGGGCCAACGGATGAGCAGTTCTTC. This sequence encodes CASSGSGGPTDEQFF. The chain uses TRBV7-3 and TRBJ2-1; 9 nucleotides line up with TRBD2. J lost 8 bases, V lost 5 bases, and 10 bases had no gene match. Germline lookup yields CDR1 SGHTA and CDR2 FQGTGA. The CDR3 contains 15 residues.

This clonotype was counted at least ten times. The V call is TRBV9, the J call TRBJ1-6, with D perhaps TRBD1 (6 bases). The CDR3 runs to 15 residues. In germline, CDR1 is SGDLS, CDR2 YYNGEE. Trimming stripped 2 bases from V and 5 bases from J, with 11 bases between. The CDR3 loop is CASSVGTNHNSPLHF. CDR3 nucleotides: TGTGCCAGCAGCGTCGGGACAAACCATAATTCACCCCTCCACTTT.

The genes are TRBV18 and TRBJ2-3, with D possibly TRBD1 on 6 matching bases. The CDR3 loop spans 13 amino acids. Germline V gene data show CDR1 as KGHSH and CDR2 as LQKENI. V gave up 3 bases and J gave up 3 bases, with 7 bases separating them. The CDR3: CASSPGQTDTQYF. In DNA form, the CDR3 reads TGTGCCAGCTCACCCGGACAGACAGATACGCAGTATTTT. The whole variable domain, remainder taken from reference TRBV18 and TRBJ2-3, is NAGVMQNPRHLVRRRGQEARLRCSPMKGHSHVYWYRQLPEEGLKFMVYLQKENIIDESGMPKERFSAEFPKEGPSILRIQQVVRGDSAAYFCASSPGQTDTQYFGPGTRLTVL.

This clonotype showed up many times. V gene TRBV30 combines with J gene TRBJ1-2; TRBD1 agrees at 8 bases. This CDR3 has 12 amino acids. Per germline, CDR1 GTSNPN and CDR2 SVGIG (reference sequence). Trimming at V came to 2 bases and at J to 7 bases, leaving 3 bases not matched to a gene. CDR3 sequence (DNA): TGTGCCTGGAGTCAGGGGGCTGCTGGCTACACCTTC. This encodes CAWSQGAAGYTF.

The sample holds many counts of this clonotype. This chain joins TRBV21-1 and TRBJ2-5; the listed D gene, TRBD2, was not tested against the DNA. TRBV21-1 is a recognized pseudogene. This CDR3 has 13 residues. This CDR3 is CASRGTVTETQYF. The CDR3 DNA reads TGTGCCAGCAGGGGGACTGTTACAGAGACCCAGTACTTC.

The sample holds many counts of this clonotype. CDR3 sequence (DNA): TGTGCCAGCAGCCGGACGGGACTAGGTCCAGAGACCCAGTACTTC. Translating gives CASSRTGLGPETQYF. V gene TRBV27 combines with J gene TRBJ2-5; 8 bases are a match to TRBD2. J gave up 4 bases and V 6 bases, and 10 bases lay outside the gene matches. CDR1 MNHEY and CDR2 SMNVEV come from the germline V gene (reference sequence). This CDR3 region has 15 residues.

This clonotype was recorded many times. The rearrangement links TRBV7-2 to TRBJ2-3; no firm D call. The CDR3 loop spans 12 amino acids. From germline, CDR1 is SGHTA and CDR2 FQGNSA. Trimming took 4 bases from V and 2 from J, leaving 4 bases between them. CDR3 residues: CASSSYTDTQYF. CDR3 nucleotides: TGTGCCAGCAGCTCCTACACAGATACGCAGTATTTT.

The rearrangement links TRBV7-9 to TRBJ1-1; D not certain. The CDR3 is 13 residues long. Germline CDR1 SEHNR, CDR2 FQNEAQ (reference sequence). V was cut by 5 bases and J by 5 bases, with 12 bases left in between. In DNA form, the CDR3 reads TGTGCCAGCAGCCTCCCTTTGGGTACTGAAGCTTTCTTT. Translated, it gives CASSLPLGTEAFF.

To note about this clonotype: The junction departs from the called germline gene at one end, perhaps through a read error. The chain couples TRBV6-2 or TRBV6-3 to TRBJ1-2, with D perhaps TRBD1 (6 bases). The CDR3 spans 14 residues. Germline V gene sequence: CDR1 MNHEY, CDR2 SVGEGT. In DNA, the CDR3 is TGTGCCGGCAGATCGGGACAACGGAGCTATGGCTACACCTTC. This gives the protein CAGRSGQRSYGYTF.

This clonotype was counted ten times or more. The chain couples TRBV19 to TRBJ1-4; D possibly corresponds to TRBD1 (6 bases). There are 13 residues in the CDR3. V dropped 10 bases and J dropped 3 bases, with 12 bases sitting between them. Germline V lookup: CDR1 LNHDA, CDR2 SQIVND (reference sequence). CDR3 sequence: CATTGTANEKLFF. CDR3 bases: TGTGCCACCACAGGGACGGCTAATGAAAAACTGTTTTTT.

The chain combines TRBV10-3 with TRBJ1-5; D is perhaps TRBD1 (5 bases). The CDR3 runs 17 residues. Between the trimmed V and J ends, which lost 4 bases and 1 base, there was a span of 17 bases. The germline gives CDR1 ENHRY, CDR2 SYGVKD. The DNA for the CDR3 is TGTGCCATCAGTGCGGGGTACCGGGACCTCAGCAATCAGCCCCAGCATTTT. It specifies CAISAGYRDLSNQPQHF.

The V gene is TRBV6-5, the J gene TRBJ1-6, with D perhaps TRBD1 (5 bases). Trimming took off 4 bases at V and 10 bases at J, with 14 bases between the two ends. The CDR3 sequence is 14 residues long. Germline CDR1 reads MNHEY; CDR2 reads SVGAGI. The CDR3 sequence is CASSWDGGKSPLHF. The CDR3 DNA sequence: TGTGCCAGCAGTTGGGACGGGGGAAAATCACCCCTCCACTTT.

The chain has TRBV29-1 and TRBJ1-1, with D uncertain. The CDR3 contains 11 residues. Trimming left V 4 bases short and J 8 bases short, with 11 bases between. CDR1 and CDR2 from the germline V gene are SQVTM and ANQGSEA. The CDR3 nucleotides are TGCAGCGTTGCCCCTCTGACAGAAGCTTTCTTT. Its protein is CSVAPLTEAFF.

The chain combines TRBV3-1 with TRBJ2-7, with 10 bases identical to TRBD1. Germline V gene sequence: CDR1 LGHDT, CDR2 YNNKEL (reference sequence). Trimming cost V 6 bases and J 5 bases; bases outside gene matches: 10. The CDR3 consists of 15 residues. This CDR3 is CASSVGTGEGHEQYF. In DNA form, the CDR3 reads TGTGCCAGCAGTGTCGGGACAGGGGAAGGCCACGAGCAGTACTTC.

This clonotype was seen at least ten times. DNA of the CDR3: TGTGCCAGCAGTTACGGGGGGGATATTGGCACTGAAGCTTTCTTT. Protein sequence: CASSYGGDIGTEAFF. V is TRBV6-6 and J is TRBJ1-1; D might be TRBD1 (5 bases). Trimming took 2 bases from V and 4 from J, leaving 14 bases between them. CDR1 is MNHNY, CDR2 SVGAGI, per germline (reference sequence). The CDR3 runs 15 residues.

This clonotype was detected ten times or more. The V and J genes are TRBV6-1 and TRBJ2-7, with D perhaps TRBD1 (5 bases). From germline, CDR1 is MNHNS and CDR2 SASEGT. This CDR3 contains 14 residues. V was pared by 1 base and J by 3 bases, with 10 bases between. The chain's CDR3 is CASSEGTGLYEQYF. In DNA, the CDR3 is TGTGCCAGCAGTGAAGGTACAGGTCTCTACGAGCAGTACTTC.

This clonotype was seen at least ten times. The J gene is TRBJ1-1, the V gene TRBV9; D possibly corresponds to TRBD1 (5 bases). CDR3 length equals 17 residues. The germline V gene has CDR1 SGDLS and CDR2 YYNGEE. Trimming stripped 4 bases from V and 4 bases from J, with 23 bases between. The CDR3 spells CASSPHSGVAGVTEAFF. For the CDR3, the DNA is TGTGCCAGCAGCCCCCATAGCGGGGTTGCGGGGGTCACTGAAGCTTTCTTT.

This clonotype has a count of ten or more. The chain recombines TRBV20-1 with TRBJ1-3; tentative D call: TRBD1 (6 bases). The CDR3 loop spans 14 amino acids. Trimming left V 5 bases short and J 2 bases short, with 13 bases between. Germline V gene data show CDR1 as DFQATT and CDR2 as SNEGSKA (reference sequence). The CDR3: CSAEIGGTGNTIYF. As DNA, the CDR3 is TGCAGTGCTGAGATAGGGGGTACTGGAAACACCATATATTTT.

This clonotype appeared a few times. The rearrangement joins TRBV29-1 to TRBJ2-3, with D perhaps matching TRBD1 (5 bases). The germline CDR1 and CDR2 sequences are SQVTM and ANQGSEA. V lost 0 bases and J 8 bases, leaving 9 bases between the germline ends. The CDR3 sequence is 12 residues long. Written as DNA, the CDR3 is TGCAGCGTTGAAGATTATCAGGGTACGCAGTATTTT. It codes for CSVEDYQGTQYF.

Only a few counts were recorded for this clonotype. The J gene is TRBJ2-5, the V gene TRBV5-1; no reliable D call. V was cut by 5 bases and J by 4 bases, with 12 bases left in between. The length of the CDR3 is 13 residues. In germline, CDR1 is SGHRS, CDR2 YFSETQ. The CDR3 DNA is TGCGCCAGCAGAGGGTCCGACGGAGAGACCCAGTACTTC. This sequence encodes CASRGSDGETQYF.

This clonotype has a count of ten or more. The J gene is TRBJ2-3, the V gene TRBV4-2; the match to TRBD2 covers 10 bases. Germline V CDR1 and CDR2: LGHNA, YNFKEQ. V gave up 1 base and J gave up 6 bases; unmatched junction bases: 7. This CDR3 spans 16 amino acids. This CDR3 is CASSQASLAGVDTQYF. CDR3 coding DNA: TGTGCCAGCAGCCAAGCCTCCCTAGCGGGGGTCGATACGCAGTATTTT.

The rearrangement joins TRBV7-2 to TRBJ2-2; possible D gene TRBD2, 6 bases. Germline CDR1 is SGHTA and CDR2 is FQGNSA. The CDR3 is 15 amino acids. The V end was cut by 3 bases, the J end by 0 bases, with 8 bases between. The CDR3 protein is CASSLGGANTGELFF. As DNA, the CDR3 is TGTGCCAGCAGCTTGGGGGGAGCGAACACCGGGGAGCTGTTTTTT.

This clonotype was seen many times. The genes are TRBV7-2 and TRBJ1-5, with D maybe TRBD1 (6 bases). The CDR3 runs 17 residues. Trimming stripped 2 bases from V and 1 base from J, with 15 bases between. CDR1 is SGHTA and CDR2 is FQGNSA in the germline V gene. The CDR3 region has the DNA TGTGCCAGCAGCTTATTCCTAGGGACACTAAGCAATCAGCCCCAGCATTTT. It yields the protein CASSLFLGTLSNQPQHF.